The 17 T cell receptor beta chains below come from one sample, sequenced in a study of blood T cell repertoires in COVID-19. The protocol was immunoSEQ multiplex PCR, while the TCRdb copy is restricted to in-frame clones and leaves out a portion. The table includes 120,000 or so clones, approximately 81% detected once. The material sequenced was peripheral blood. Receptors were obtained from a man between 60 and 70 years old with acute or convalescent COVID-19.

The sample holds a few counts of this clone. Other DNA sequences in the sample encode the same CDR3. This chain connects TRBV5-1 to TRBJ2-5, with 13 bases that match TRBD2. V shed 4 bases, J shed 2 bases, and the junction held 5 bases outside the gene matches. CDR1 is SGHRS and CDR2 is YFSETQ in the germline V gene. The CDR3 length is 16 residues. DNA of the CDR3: TGCGCCAGCAGCCCTGGACTAGCGGGAGCACAAGAGACCCAGTACTTC. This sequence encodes CASSPGLAGAQETQYF.

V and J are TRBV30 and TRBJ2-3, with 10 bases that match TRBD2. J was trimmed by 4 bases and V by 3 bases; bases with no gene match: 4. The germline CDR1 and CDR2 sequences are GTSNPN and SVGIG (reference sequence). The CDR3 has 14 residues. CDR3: CAWRGLAGADTQYF. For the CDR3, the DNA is TGTGCCTGGAGGGGGCTAGCGGGAGCAGATACGCAGTATTTT. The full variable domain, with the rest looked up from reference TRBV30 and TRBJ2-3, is SQTIHQWPATLVQPVGSPLSLECTVEGTSNPNLYWYRQAAGRGLQLLFYSVGIGQISSEVPQNLSASRPQDRQFILSSKKLLLSDSGFYLCAWRGLAGADTQYFGPGTRLTVL.

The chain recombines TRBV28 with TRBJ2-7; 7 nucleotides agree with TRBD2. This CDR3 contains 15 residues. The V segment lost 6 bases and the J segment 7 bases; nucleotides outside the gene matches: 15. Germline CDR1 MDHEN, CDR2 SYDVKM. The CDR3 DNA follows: TGTGCCAGCAGCCCCGCTGGCGGGAGTTGGAGTGAGCAGTACTTC. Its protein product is CASSPAGGSWSEQYF. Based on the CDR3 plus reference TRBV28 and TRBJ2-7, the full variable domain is DVKVTQSSRYLVKRTGEKVFLECVQDMDHENMFWYRQDPGLGLRLIYFSYDVKMKEKGDIPEGYSVSREKKERFSLILESASTNQTSMYLCASSPAGGSWSEQYFGPGTRLTVT.

The CDR3 bases are TGTGCCAGCAGCTTAAGTGAGGGGGAGCTGTTTTTT. Translating it yields CASSLSEGELFF. V usage is TRBV7-3 and J usage is TRBJ2-2; D unclear. The CDR3 is 12 amino acids. Germline lookup yields CDR1 SGHTA and CDR2 FQGTGA. The V and J ends lost 1 base and 8 bases respectively, with 5 bases between them.

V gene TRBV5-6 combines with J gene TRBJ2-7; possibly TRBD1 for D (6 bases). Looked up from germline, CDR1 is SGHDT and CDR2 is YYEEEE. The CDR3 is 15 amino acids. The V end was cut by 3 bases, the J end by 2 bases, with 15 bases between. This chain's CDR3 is CASSSDRKFPYEQYF. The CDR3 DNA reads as TGTGCCAGCAGCTCCGACAGGAAATTTCCCTACGAGCAGTACTTC.

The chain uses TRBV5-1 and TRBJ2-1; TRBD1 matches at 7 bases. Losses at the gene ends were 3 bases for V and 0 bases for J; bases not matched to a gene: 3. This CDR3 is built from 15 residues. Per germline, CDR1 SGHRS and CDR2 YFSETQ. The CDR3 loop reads CASSSTGTSYNEQFF. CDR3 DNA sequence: TGCGCCAGCAGCTCGACAGGGACCTCCTACAATGAGCAGTTCTTC.

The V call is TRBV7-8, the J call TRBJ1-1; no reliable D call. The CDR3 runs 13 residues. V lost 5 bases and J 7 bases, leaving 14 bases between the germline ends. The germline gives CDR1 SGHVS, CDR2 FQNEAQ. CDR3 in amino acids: CASSAGPLFEAFF. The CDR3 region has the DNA TGTGCCAGCAGCGCGGGCCCACTTTTTGAAGCTTTCTTT.

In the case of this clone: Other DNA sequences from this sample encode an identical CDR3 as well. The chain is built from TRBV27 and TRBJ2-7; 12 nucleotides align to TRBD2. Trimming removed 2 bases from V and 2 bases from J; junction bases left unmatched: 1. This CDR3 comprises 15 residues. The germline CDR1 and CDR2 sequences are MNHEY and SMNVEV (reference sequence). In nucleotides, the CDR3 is TGTGCCAGCAGTTTAGGACTAGCGGGGACCTACGAGCAGTACTTC. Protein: CASSLGLAGTYEQYF.

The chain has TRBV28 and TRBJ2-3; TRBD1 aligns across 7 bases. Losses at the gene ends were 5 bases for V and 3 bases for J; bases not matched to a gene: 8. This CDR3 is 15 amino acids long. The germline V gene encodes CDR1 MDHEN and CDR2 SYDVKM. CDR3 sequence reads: CASSNDRAETDTQYF. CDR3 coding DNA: TGTGCCAGCAGTAACGACAGGGCGGAGACAGATACGCAGTATTTT.

CDR3 loop: CASSGRYEQYF. The CDR3 DNA follows: TGTGCCAGCAGTGGGAGATACGAGCAGTACTTC. The J gene is TRBJ2-7, the V gene TRBV27; D might be TRBD2 (5 bases). The germline V gene has CDR1 MNHEY and CDR2 SMNVEV (reference sequence). The CDR3 is made up of 11 amino acids. Between the trimmed V and J ends, which lost 5 bases and 4 bases, there was a span of 6 bases.

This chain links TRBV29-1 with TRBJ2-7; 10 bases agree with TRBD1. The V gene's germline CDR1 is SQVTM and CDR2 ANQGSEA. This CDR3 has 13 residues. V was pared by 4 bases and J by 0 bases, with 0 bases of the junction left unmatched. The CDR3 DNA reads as TGCAGCGTTGGGGACAGGGGCTCCTACGAGCAGTACTTC. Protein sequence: CSVGDRGSYEQYF.

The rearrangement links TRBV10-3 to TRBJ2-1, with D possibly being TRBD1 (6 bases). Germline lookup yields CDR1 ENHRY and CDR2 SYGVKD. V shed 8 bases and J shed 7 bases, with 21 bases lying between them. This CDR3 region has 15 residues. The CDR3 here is CAIRSSQGRGNEQFF. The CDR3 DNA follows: TGTGCCATCCGGTCGTCACAGGGTAGGGGGAATGAGCAGTTCTTC.

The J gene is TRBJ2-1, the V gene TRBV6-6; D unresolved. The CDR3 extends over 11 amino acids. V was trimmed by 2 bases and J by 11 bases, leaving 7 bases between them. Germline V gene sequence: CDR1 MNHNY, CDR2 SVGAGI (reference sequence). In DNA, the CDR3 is TGTGCCAGCAGTTACGGGCCCCAGCAGTTCTTC. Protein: CASSYGPQQFF.

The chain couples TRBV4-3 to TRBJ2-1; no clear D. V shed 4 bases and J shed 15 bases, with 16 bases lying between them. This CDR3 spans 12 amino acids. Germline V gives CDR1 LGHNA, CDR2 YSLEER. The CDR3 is CASSRVKPVPFF. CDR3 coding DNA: TGCGCCAGCAGCCGAGTAAAGCCGGTCCCGTTCTTC.

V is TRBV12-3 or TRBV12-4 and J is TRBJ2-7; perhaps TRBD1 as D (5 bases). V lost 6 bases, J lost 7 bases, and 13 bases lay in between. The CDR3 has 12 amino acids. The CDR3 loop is CASSQGGREQYF. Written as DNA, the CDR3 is TGTGCCAGCAGCCAGGGTGGCAGGGAGCAGTACTTC.

The CDR3 bases are TGTGCCAGCTCACCGGCCAGGGATAATTACGAGCAGTACTTC. This encodes CASSPARDNYEQYF. The chain links TRBV18 to TRBJ2-7; perhaps TRBD1 as D (5 bases). V gave up 3 bases and J gave up 4 bases, with 13 bases separating them. The CDR3 has 14 amino acids. Germline values: CDR1 KGHSH, CDR2 LQKENI. Combining the CDR3 with reference TRBV18 and TRBJ2-7 gives the whole variable domain NAGVMQNPRHLVRRRGQEARLRCSPMKGHSHVYWYRQLPEEGLKFMVYLQKENIIDESGMPKERFSAEFPKEGPSILRIQQVVRGDSAAYFCASSPARDNYEQYFGPGTRLTVT.

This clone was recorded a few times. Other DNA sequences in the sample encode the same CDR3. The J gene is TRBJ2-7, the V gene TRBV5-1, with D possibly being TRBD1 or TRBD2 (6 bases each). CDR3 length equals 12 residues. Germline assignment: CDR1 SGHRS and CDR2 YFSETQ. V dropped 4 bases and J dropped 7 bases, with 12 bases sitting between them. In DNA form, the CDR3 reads TGCGCCAGCAGCCTGGGGGCGGGGGAGCAGTACTTC. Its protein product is CASSLGAGEQYF.